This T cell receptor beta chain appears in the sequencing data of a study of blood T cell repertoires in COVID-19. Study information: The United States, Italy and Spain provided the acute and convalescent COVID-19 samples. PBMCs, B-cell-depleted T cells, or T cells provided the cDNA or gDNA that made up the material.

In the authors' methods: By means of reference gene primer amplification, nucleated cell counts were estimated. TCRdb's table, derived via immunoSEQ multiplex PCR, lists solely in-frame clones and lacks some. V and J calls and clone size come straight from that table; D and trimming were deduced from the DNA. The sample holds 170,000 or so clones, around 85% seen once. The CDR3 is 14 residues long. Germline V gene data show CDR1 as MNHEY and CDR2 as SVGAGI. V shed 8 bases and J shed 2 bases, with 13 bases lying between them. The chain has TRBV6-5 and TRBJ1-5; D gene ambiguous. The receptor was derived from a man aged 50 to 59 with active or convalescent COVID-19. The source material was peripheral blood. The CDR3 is CASREGYGNQPQHF. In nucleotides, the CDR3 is TGTGCCAGCCGAGAGGGATATGGCAATCAGCCCCAGCATTTT.